These 19 T cell receptor beta chains came from one sample sequenced in a study of chemoradiotherapy in HPV16-positive cancers. This table comes from immunoSEQ multiplex PCR, and its TCRdb copy is limited to in-frame clones, with some not included. The sample contains about 3,400 clones, 75% to 95% of which appear only once. Sequencing was performed on blood, taken from a patient who underwent chemoradiotherapy. The origin of the receptors is a human donor with HPV-associated anogenital cancer.

This chain joins TRBV19 and TRBJ2-3; no definite D call. Germline assignment: CDR1 LNHDA and CDR2 SQIVND (reference sequence). With 2 bases removed from V and 0 bases from J, the gap between germline ends came to 18 bases. The length of the CDR3 is 18 residues. The CDR3 DNA reads TGTGCCAGTAGTATAAGGTCCGTAGTAGCAACGAGCACAGATACGCAGTATTTT. It translates to CASSIRSVVATSTDTQYF.

The genes are TRBV18 and TRBJ1-6; 8 bases are shared with TRBD1. Germline V gene lookup returns CDR1 KGHSH and CDR2 LQKENI. CDR3 length: 15 amino acids. The junction had 3 bases not matched to a gene; V was cut back by 4 bases and J by 4 bases. The CDR3 sequence is CASSQQGAYNSPLHF. Written as DNA, the CDR3 is TGTGCCAGCTCACAGCAGGGGGCGTATAATTCACCCCTCCACTTT.

V gene TRBV19 combines with J gene TRBJ2-3, with D possibly being TRBD1 or TRBD2 (5 bases each). The germline gives CDR1 LNHDA, CDR2 SQIVND (reference sequence). V lost 4 bases, J lost 4 bases, and 9 bases lay in between. The CDR3 has 13 amino acids. The CDR3 DNA reads as TGTGCCAGTAGTAGGGGACGGGCAGATACGCAGTATTTT. Translation gives CASSRGRADTQYF.

The chain has TRBV5-1 and TRBJ1-1, with a tentative D call TRBD1 (6 bases). The CDR3 is 15 residues long. The V end was cut by 4 bases, the J end by 0 bases, with 13 bases between. The germline V gene encodes CDR1 SGHRS and CDR2 YFSETQ. The CDR3 loop is CASSPGRDMNTEAFF. CDR3 DNA: TGCGCCAGCAGCCCAGGACGGGACATGAACACTGAAGCTTTCTTT. The variable domain in full, completed from reference TRBV5-1 and TRBJ1-1, reads KAGVTQTPRYLIKTRGQQVTLSCSPISGHRSVSWYQQTPGQGLQFLFEYFSETQRNKGNFPGRFSGRQFSNSRSEMNVSTLELGDSALYLCASSPGRDMNTEAFFGQGTRLTVV.

The V call is TRBV27, the J call TRBJ2-7, with D uncertain. From germline, CDR1 is MNHEY and CDR2 SMNVEV (reference sequence). Trimming left V 1 base short and J 6 bases short, with 13 bases between. This CDR3 comprises 14 residues. The CDR3 is CASSLFGRSTEQYF. DNA of the CDR3: TGTGCCAGCAGTTTATTTGGACGGAGTACCGAGCAGTACTTC.

The chain uses TRBV5-6 and TRBJ2-7; 13 bases fit TRBD2. From germline, CDR1 is SGHDT and CDR2 YYEEEE. The CDR3 runs to 16 residues. V trimming: 4 bases; J trimming: 0 bases; junction bases outside the gene matches: 4. Here the CDR3 DNA reads TGTGCCAGCAGCCCTGGACTAGCGGGGGCCTCCTACGAGCAGTACTTC. Encoded protein: CASSPGLAGASYEQYF. The whole variable domain, remainder taken from reference TRBV5-6 and TRBJ2-7, is DAGVTQSPTHLIKTRGQQVTLRCSPKSGHDTVSWYQQALGQGPQFIFQYYEEEERQRGNFPDRFSGHQFPNYSSELNVNALLLGDSALYLCASSPGLAGASYEQYFGPGTRLTVT.

The V gene is TRBV5-4, the J gene TRBJ2-7; 8 bases are shared with TRBD1. This CDR3 is built from 14 residues. Germline V gene data show CDR1 as SGHNT and CDR2 as YYREEE (reference sequence). The trim removed 4 bases at V and 2 bases at J, leaving 5 bases unmatched. CDR3 region: CASSMTGDAYEQYF. The DNA of the CDR3 is TGTGCCAGCAGCATGACAGGGGACGCCTACGAGCAGTACTTC.

This sequence joins TRBV23-1 and TRBJ2-6; D might be TRBD1 (6 bases). TRBV23-1 is an ORF for which the function is uncertain. The CDR3 runs 15 residues. V dropped 9 bases and J dropped 0 bases, with 12 bases sitting between them. Written as DNA, the CDR3 is TGCGCCAGTGGACAGTTAAGCTCTGGGGCCAACGTCCTGACTTTC. This encodes CASGQLSSGANVLTF.

The V and J genes are TRBV28 and TRBJ1-4; D gene unclear. The V gene's germline CDR1 is MDHEN and CDR2 SYDVKM. The CDR3 is 12 residues long. Trimming pared 6 bases from V and 5 bases from J, leaving 7 bases between. This CDR3 reads CASRAGNEKLFF. The CDR3 DNA follows: TGTGCCAGCAGGGCAGGCAATGAAAAACTGTTTTTT.

The sample holds one count of this clone. V and J are TRBV2 and TRBJ1-5; D not resolved. Germline CDR1 SNHLY, CDR2 FYNNEI. The CDR3 has 12 amino acids. V was cut by 3 bases and J by 6 bases, with 6 bases left in between. This CDR3 is CASSEGFQPQHF. The CDR3 DNA follows: TGTGCCAGCAGTGAGGGTTTTCAGCCCCAGCATTTT.

This chain links TRBV6-1 with TRBJ1-5; a possible D gene is TRBD1 (5 bases). This CDR3 is built from 12 residues. Deletions cut 6 bases from V and 8 bases from J, with 11 bases between. CDR1 is MNHNS, CDR2 SASEGT, per germline. CDR3 protein: CASRYRFEPQHF. DNA of the CDR3: TGTGCCAGCAGATACAGGTTCGAGCCCCAGCATTTT.

The genes are TRBV29-1 and TRBJ1-6; 9 nucleotides match TRBD1. V gave up 4 bases and J gave up 10 bases; unmatched junction bases: 5. The germline gives CDR1 SQVTM, CDR2 ANQGSEA. The CDR3 totals 13 residues. CDR3 sequence: CSVADRGESPLHF. The DNA for the CDR3 is TGCAGCGTTGCGGACAGGGGAGAATCACCCCTCCACTTT.

The CDR3 coding sequence is TGTGCCAGCAGCTTGGTGGGTAACTATGGCTACACCTTC. The encoded protein is CASSLVGNYGYTF. The chain employs TRBV7-2 and TRBJ1-2; D is uncertain. This CDR3 is built from 13 residues. The V end lost 3 bases, the J end lost 1 base, and 6 bases lay between the germline ends. Germline CDR1 reads SGHTA; CDR2 reads FQGNSA.

The chain is built from TRBV7-4 and TRBJ1-1; possible D gene TRBD1, 5 bases. V was pared by 1 base and J by 7 bases, with 16 bases between. Per germline, CDR1 SGHVT and CDR2 SQSDAQ. This CDR3 is built from 15 residues. The CDR3 sequence is CASSLVQGSGVEAFF. CDR3 nucleotide sequence: TGTGCCAGCAGCTTAGTCCAGGGATCAGGTGTTGAAGCTTTCTTT.

The V call is TRBV11-2, the J call TRBJ2-5, with D possibly TRBD1 on 6 matching bases. CDR3 length equals 13 residues. Germline-derived CDR1 and CDR2 are SGHAT and FQNNGV. V was cut by 9 bases and J by 4 bases, with 15 bases left in between. CDR3 DNA sequence: TGTGCCAGTACTTGGGGGCTAGGAGAGACCCAGTACTTC. Its protein product is CASTWGLGETQYF.

J is TRBJ1-1 and V is TRBV7-3; D unresolved. CDR1 is SGHTA, CDR2 FQGTGA, per germline. With 1 base removed from V and 3 bases from J, the gap between germline ends came to 12 bases. The length of the CDR3 is 15 residues. CDR3 residues: CASSLKGSQDTEAFF. The CDR3 coding sequence is TGTGCCAGCAGCTTAAAGGGCAGTCAGGACACTGAAGCTTTCTTT. The full variable domain, its missing parts supplied by reference TRBV7-3 and TRBJ1-1, is GAGVSQTPSNKVTEKGKYVELRCDPISGHTALYWYRQSLGQGPEFLIYFQGTGAADDSGLPNDRFFAVRPEGSVSTLKIQRTERGDSAVYLCASSLKGSQDTEAFFGQGTRLTVV.

This clone was observed once. CDR3: CASSWGARDTEAFF. DNA for the CDR3: TGTGCCAGCAGCTGGGGGGCTCGGGACACTGAAGCTTTCTTT. The chain uses TRBV5-6 and TRBJ1-1, with a tentative D call TRBD1 (6 bases). Trimming removed 3 bases from V and 3 bases from J, with 12 bases in between. Germline V gene sequence: CDR1 SGHDT, CDR2 YYEEEE. This CDR3 spans 14 amino acids.

J is TRBJ1-5 and V is TRBV7-8, with 8 bases matching TRBD1. Trimming took 5 bases from V and 6 from J; bases not matched to a gene: 6. CDR1 and CDR2 from the germline V gene are SGHVS and FQNEAQ. This CDR3 has 14 residues. The CDR3 nucleotides are TGTGCCAGCAGCCAGGACAGGGCAGGTCAGCCCCAGCATTTT. Translation gives CASSQDRAGQPQHF.

The genes are TRBV29-1 and TRBJ2-3, with TRBD2 matching over 14 bases. J gave up 4 bases and V 6 bases, and 3 bases lay outside the gene matches. This CDR3 spans 14 amino acids. CDR1 SQVTM and CDR2 ANQGSEA come from the germline V gene. CDR3: CSVRLAGGSDTQYF. In DNA, the CDR3 is TGCAGCGTCAGACTAGCGGGAGGGTCAGATACGCAGTATTTT.